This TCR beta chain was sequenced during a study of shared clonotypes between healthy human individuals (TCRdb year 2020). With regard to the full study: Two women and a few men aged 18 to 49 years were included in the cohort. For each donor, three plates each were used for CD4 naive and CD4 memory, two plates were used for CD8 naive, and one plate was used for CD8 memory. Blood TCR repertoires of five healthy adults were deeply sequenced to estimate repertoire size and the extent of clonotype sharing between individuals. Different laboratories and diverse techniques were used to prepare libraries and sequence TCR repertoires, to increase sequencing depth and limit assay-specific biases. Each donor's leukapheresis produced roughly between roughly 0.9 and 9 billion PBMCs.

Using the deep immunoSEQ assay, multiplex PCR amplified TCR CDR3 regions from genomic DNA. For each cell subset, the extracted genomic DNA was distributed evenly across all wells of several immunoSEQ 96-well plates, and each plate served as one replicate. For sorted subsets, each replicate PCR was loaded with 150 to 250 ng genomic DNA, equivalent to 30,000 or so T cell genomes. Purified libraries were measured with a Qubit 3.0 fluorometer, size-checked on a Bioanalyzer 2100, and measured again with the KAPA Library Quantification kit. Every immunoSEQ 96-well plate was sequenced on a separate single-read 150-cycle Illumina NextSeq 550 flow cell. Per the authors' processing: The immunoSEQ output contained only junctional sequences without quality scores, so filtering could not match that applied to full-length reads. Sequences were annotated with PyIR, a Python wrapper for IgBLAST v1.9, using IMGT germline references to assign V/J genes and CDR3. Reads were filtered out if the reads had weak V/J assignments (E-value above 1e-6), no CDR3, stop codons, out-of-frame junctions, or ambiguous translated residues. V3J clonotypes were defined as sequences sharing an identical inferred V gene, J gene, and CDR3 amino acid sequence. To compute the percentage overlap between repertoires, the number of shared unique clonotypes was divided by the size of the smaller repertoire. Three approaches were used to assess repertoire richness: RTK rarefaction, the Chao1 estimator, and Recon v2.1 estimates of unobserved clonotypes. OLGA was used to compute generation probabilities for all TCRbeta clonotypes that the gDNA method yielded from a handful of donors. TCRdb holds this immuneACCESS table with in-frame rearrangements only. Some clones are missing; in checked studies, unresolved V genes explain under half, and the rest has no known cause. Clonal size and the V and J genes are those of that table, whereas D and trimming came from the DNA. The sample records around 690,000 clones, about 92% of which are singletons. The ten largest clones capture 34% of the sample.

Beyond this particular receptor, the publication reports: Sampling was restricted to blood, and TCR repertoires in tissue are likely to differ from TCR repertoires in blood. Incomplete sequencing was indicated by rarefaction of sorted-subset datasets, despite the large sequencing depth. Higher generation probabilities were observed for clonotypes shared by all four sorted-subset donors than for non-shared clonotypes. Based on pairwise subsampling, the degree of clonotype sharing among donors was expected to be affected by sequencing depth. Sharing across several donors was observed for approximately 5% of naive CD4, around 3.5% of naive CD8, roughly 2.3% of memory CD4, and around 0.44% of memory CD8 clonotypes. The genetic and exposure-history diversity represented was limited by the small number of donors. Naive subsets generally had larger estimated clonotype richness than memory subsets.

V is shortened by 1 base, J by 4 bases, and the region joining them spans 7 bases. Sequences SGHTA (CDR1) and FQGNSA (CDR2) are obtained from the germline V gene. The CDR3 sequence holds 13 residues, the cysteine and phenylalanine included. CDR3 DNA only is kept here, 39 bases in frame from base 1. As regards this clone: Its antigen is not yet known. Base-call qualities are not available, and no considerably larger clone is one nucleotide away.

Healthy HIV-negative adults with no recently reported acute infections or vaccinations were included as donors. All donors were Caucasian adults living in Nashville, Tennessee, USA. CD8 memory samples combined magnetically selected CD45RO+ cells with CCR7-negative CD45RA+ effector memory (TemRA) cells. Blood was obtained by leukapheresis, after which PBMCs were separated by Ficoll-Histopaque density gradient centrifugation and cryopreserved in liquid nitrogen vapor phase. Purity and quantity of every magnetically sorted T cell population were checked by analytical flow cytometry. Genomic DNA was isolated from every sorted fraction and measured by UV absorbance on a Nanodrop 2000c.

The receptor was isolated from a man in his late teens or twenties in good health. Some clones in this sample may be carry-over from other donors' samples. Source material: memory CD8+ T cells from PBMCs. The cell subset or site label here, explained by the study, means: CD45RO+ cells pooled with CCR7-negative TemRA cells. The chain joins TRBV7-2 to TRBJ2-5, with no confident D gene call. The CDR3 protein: CASSLVSGETQYF. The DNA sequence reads TGTGCCAGCAGCTTAGTGTCCGGAGAGACCCAGTACTTC.